This TCR beta chain was sequenced for a study of T-cell memory formation after mild COVID-19. This CDR3 is built from 14 residues. Germline V gene lookup returns CDR1 SGHDT and CDR2 YYEEEE. V dropped 3 bases and J dropped 1 base, with 10 bases sitting between them. Constant-segment primers and 5'RACE yielded cDNA libraries for TCR alpha and TCR beta, each carrying sample barcodes and UMIs. TCRdb reprocessed the 5' RACE reads via MiXCR and lists one record per CDR3 protein. The sample has just over 400,000 distinct CDR3 sequences, 20% to 25% seen once. Concerning this clonotype: Antigen specificity is unknown.

General study results and limits: CD4/CD8 balance held among clones contracting day 15 to 85, and later expanders leaned CD4+.

The gene calls are TRBV5-6 and TRBJ1-1; D unclear. This receptor was taken from an adult woman who had mild COVID-19 (a few samples of this study predate the infection). Cell type and time point are not known. Sequenced input: PBMCs or a T cell subset sorted from them (not recorded which). The DNA of the CDR3 is TGTGCCAGCAGCTATACCGGAGGGAACACTGAAGCTTTCTTT. It encodes CASSYTGGNTEAFF. The whole variable domain, remainder taken from reference TRBV5-6 and TRBJ1-1, is DAGVTQSPTHLIKTRGQQVTLRCSPKSGHDTVSWYQQALGQGPQFIFQYYEEEERQRGNFPDRFSGHQFPNYSSELNVNALLLGDSALYLCASSYTGGNTEAFFGQGTRLTVV.